The clone carrying this TCR beta chain was counted once. The data belong to a study of blood T cell repertoires in COVID-19. As for the study in general: In each case, the material was cDNA or gDNA derived from T cells, B-cell-depleted T cells, or PBMCs.

Per the original data handling: Amplifying reference gene primers gave estimates of nucleated cell counts. Produced via immunoSEQ multiplex PCR; TCRdb's table is partial and in-frame only. D and trimming were read from the DNA, whereas the V and J calls and clone size are those reported in that table. The table includes 60,000 to 80,000 clones, more than 70% detected once. Sequenced material: peripheral blood. The sequence was collected from a man aged 50 to 60 with COVID-19, enrolled during active disease.

This CDR3 is CAWSEDRVYEQYF. The CDR3, as DNA: TGTGCCTGGAGTGAAGACAGGGTCTACGAGCAGTACTTC. The chain combines TRBV30 with TRBJ2-7; TRBD1 matches 7 bases. This CDR3 region has 13 residues. The V and J ends lost 1 base and 3 bases, in that order; junction bases with no gene match: 3. The germline V gene encodes CDR1 GTSNPN and CDR2 SVGIG (reference sequence). Full variable domain (missing parts from reference TRBV30 and TRBJ2-7): SQTIHQWPATLVQPVGSPLSLECTVEGTSNPNLYWYRQAAGRGLQLLFYSVGIGQISSEVPQNLSASRPQDRQFILSSKKLLLSDSGFYLCAWSEDRVYEQYFGPGTRLTVT.